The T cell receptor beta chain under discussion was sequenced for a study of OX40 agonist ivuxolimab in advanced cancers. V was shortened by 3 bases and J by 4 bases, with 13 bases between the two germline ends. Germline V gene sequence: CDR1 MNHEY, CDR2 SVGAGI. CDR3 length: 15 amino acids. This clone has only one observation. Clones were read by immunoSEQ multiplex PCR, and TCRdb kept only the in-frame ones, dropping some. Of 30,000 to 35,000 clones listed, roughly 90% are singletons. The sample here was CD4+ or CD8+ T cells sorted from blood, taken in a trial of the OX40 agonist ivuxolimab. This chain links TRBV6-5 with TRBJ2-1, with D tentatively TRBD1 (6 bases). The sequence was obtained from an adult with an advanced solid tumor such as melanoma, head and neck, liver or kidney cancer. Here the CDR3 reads CASSYTGNRYNEQFF. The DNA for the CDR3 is TGTGCCAGCAGTTATACAGGGAACCGATACAATGAGCAGTTCTTC.